This is a list of T cell receptor beta chains from one sample in a study of cytomegalovirus exposure and HLA in healthy donors. Here immunoSEQ multiplex PCR was the method, and the copy in TCRdb shows in-frame clones only, minus some. The sample includes 170,000 or so clones, approximately 80% of them seen just once. Specimen: PBMCs. These receptor sequences come from a man aged 18 to 29 in good health and CMV-seronegative. Each CDR3 is given with its conserved first and last residue. Each record gives: CDR3 protein, CDR3 DNA, D gene, V gene, clone size, J gene. D genes are given only for firm matches. The size field is filled for only some rows; it gives once, few, many or a size class.

CDR3 protein: CASSKGSGPSSYNEQFF
CDR3 DNA: TGTGCCAGCAGCAAGGGAAGCGGACCCAGCTCCTACAATGAGCAGTTCTTC
D gene: .
V gene: TRBV21-1
clone size: .
J gene: TRBJ2-1

CDR3 protein: CASSQAGTDTQYF
CDR3 DNA: TGTGCCAGCAGCCAAGCGGGCACAGATACGCAGTATTTT
D gene: .
V gene: TRBV4-2
clone size: .
J gene: TRBJ2-3

CDR3 protein: CASSGAGGTALYQETQYF
CDR3 DNA: TGTGCCAGCAGTGGTGCAGGGGGAACCGCCCTGTACCAAGAGACCCAGTACTTC
D gene: TRBD1
V gene: TRBV6-4
clone size: .
J gene: TRBJ2-5

CDR3 protein: CASSIEGHRSTDTQYF
CDR3 DNA: TGTGCCAGTAGTATAGAGGGACACCGAAGCACAGATACGCAGTATTTT
D gene: .
V gene: TRBV19
clone size: .
J gene: TRBJ2-3

CDR3 protein: CASSLDAGSSGNTIYF
CDR3 DNA: TGTGCCAGCAGCTTAGACGCAGGAAGCTCTGGAAACACCATATATTTT
D gene: .
V gene: TRBV7-8
clone size: few
J gene: TRBJ1-3

CDR3 protein: CASSLALTSGQETQYF
CDR3 DNA: TGTGCCAGCAGCTTGGCCCTAACTAGCGGCCAAGAGACCCAGTACTTC
D gene: TRBD2
V gene: TRBV5-4
clone size: .
J gene: TRBJ2-5

CDR3 protein: CASSGLAGVTNEQFF
CDR3 DNA: TGTGCCAGCAGTGGACTAGCGGGAGTTACCAATGAGCAGTTCTTC
D gene: TRBD2
V gene: TRBV6-1
clone size: .
J gene: TRBJ2-1

CDR3 protein: CASSQAPPDSLYGYTF
CDR3 DNA: TGCGCCAGCAGCCAAGCTCCCCCGGACAGCCTCTATGGCTACACCTTC
D gene: .
V gene: TRBV4-1
clone size: .
J gene: TRBJ1-2

CDR3 protein: CASRYRRGTTYEQYF
CDR3 DNA: TGTGCCAGCAGATACCGACGCGGAACAACCTACGAGCAGTACTTC
D gene: .
V gene: TRBV27
clone size: .
J gene: TRBJ2-7

CDR3 protein: CASSPGTNSYNEQFF
CDR3 DNA: TGTGCCAGCAGTCCCGGGACAAACAGCTACAATGAGCAGTTCTTC
D gene: .
V gene: TRBV6-5
clone size: .
J gene: TRBJ2-1

CDR3 protein: CASSPRPAGVGTDTQYF
CDR3 DNA: TGTGCCAGCTCTCCCCGGCCCGCGGGGGTGGGTACAGATACGCAGTATTTT
D gene: TRBD2
V gene: TRBV18
clone size: .
J gene: TRBJ2-3

CDR3 protein: CASSRTVYEQYF
CDR3 DNA: TGTGCCAGCAGTCGGACAGTCTACGAGCAGTACTTC
D gene: .
V gene: TRBV28
clone size: once
J gene: TRBJ2-7

CDR3 protein: CASSLGSGSLYEQYF
CDR3 DNA: TGTGCCAGCAGCTTAGGTAGCGGGAGCCTTTACGAGCAGTACTTC
D gene: TRBD2
V gene: TRBV7-2
clone size: .
J gene: TRBJ2-7

CDR3 protein: CSVTLLDRVGNEQFF
CDR3 DNA: TGCAGCGTTACCTTATTGGACAGGGTGGGCAATGAGCAGTTCTTC
D gene: TRBD1
V gene: TRBV29-1
clone size: .
J gene: TRBJ2-1

CDR3 protein: CAISQAVKDSPLHF
CDR3 DNA: TGTGCCATCAGCCAAGCGGTGAAGGATTCACCCCTCCACTTT
D gene: .
V gene: TRBV10-3
clone size: .
J gene: TRBJ1-6

CDR3 protein: CASSVAGYSYNEQFF
CDR3 DNA: TGTGCCAGCAGCGTAGCGGGTTACTCCTACAATGAGCAGTTCTTC
D gene: .
V gene: TRBV9
clone size: .
J gene: TRBJ2-1

CDR3 protein: CASSGEPGQGRFYSNQPQHF
CDR3 DNA: TGTGCCAGTAGTGGGGAACCGGGACAGGGCCGGTTTTATAGCAATCAGCCCCAGCATTTT
D gene: TRBD1
V gene: TRBV19
clone size: .
J gene: TRBJ1-5

CDR3 protein: CASRPTGRGYEQFF
CDR3 DNA: TGTGCCAGCAGGCCTACCGGGAGGGGTTATGAGCAGTTCTTC
D gene: TRBD2
V gene: TRBV28
clone size: .
J gene: TRBJ2-1

CDR3 protein: CASSPWTRMNTEAFF
CDR3 DNA: TGTGCCAGCAGCCCGTGGACAAGGATGAACACTGAAGCTTTCTTT
D gene: .
V gene: TRBV5-4
clone size: once
J gene: TRBJ1-1

CDR3 protein: CAMGQGNQPQHF
CDR3 DNA: TGTGCCATGGGACAGGGCAATCAGCCCCAGCATTTT
D gene: TRBD1
V gene: TRBV2
clone size: once
J gene: TRBJ1-5

CDR3 protein: CASSVLAGGSDTQYF
CDR3 DNA: TGTGCCAGCAGTGTACTAGCGGGAGGTTCAGATACGCAGTATTTT
D gene: TRBD2
V gene: TRBV6-4
clone size: .
J gene: TRBJ2-3

CDR3 protein: CASNRRWDTQPYEQYF
CDR3 DNA: TGTGCCAGCAATCGAAGGTGGGACACCCAACCCTACGAGCAGTACTTC
D gene: .
V gene: TRBV2
clone size: .
J gene: TRBJ2-7

CDR3 protein: CASSWRERTWETQYF
CDR3 DNA: TGTGCCAGCAGCTGGAGGGAGAGGACTTGGGAGACCCAGTACTTC
D gene: .
V gene: TRBV5-4
clone size: once
J gene: TRBJ2-5

CDR3 protein: CASSPRAGARANEQFF
CDR3 DNA: TGTGCCAGCTCACCCCGAGCGGGAGCGCGGGCAAATGAGCAGTTCTTC
D gene: TRBD2
V gene: TRBV18
clone size: .
J gene: TRBJ2-1

CDR3 protein: CSSRILADSYEQYF
CDR3 DNA: TGTTCCAGCAGAATACTAGCGGACTCCTACGAGCAGTACTTC
D gene: TRBD2
V gene: TRBV7-9
clone size: .
J gene: TRBJ2-7

CDR3 protein: CASSESVSGSYNEQFF
CDR3 DNA: TGTGCCAGCAGTGAATCTGTGTCCGGCTCCTACAATGAGCAGTTCTTC
D gene: .
V gene: TRBV6-1
clone size: .
J gene: TRBJ2-1

CDR3 protein: CASSLGQGAYEQYF
CDR3 DNA: TGTGCCAGCAGTCTGGGACAGGGGGCCTACGAGCAGTACTTC
D gene: TRBD1
V gene: TRBV25-1
clone size: .
J gene: TRBJ2-7

CDR3 protein: CASSLDPSYEQYF
CDR3 DNA: TGTGCCAGCAGCTTAGATCCATCCTACGAGCAGTACTTC
D gene: .
V gene: TRBV11-2
clone size: .
J gene: TRBJ2-7

CDR3 protein: CASSLAGQNYGYTF
CDR3 DNA: TGCGCCAGCAGCTTGGCCGGACAGAACTATGGCTACACCTTC
D gene: .
V gene: TRBV5-1
clone size: .
J gene: TRBJ1-2

CDR3 protein: CASRMRGHGEQYF
CDR3 DNA: TGTGCCAGCAGGATGCGGGGCCACGGGGAGCAGTACTTC
D gene: .
V gene: TRBV6-5
clone size: .
J gene: TRBJ2-7

CDR3 protein: CASSLAGGDETQYF
CDR3 DNA: TGTGCCAGCAGCTTGGCGGGGGGGGATGAGACCCAGTACTTC
D gene: TRBD2
V gene: TRBV5-8
clone size: .
J gene: TRBJ2-5

CDR3 protein: CASSQEGTSGLYEQYF
CDR3 DNA: TGTGCCAGCAGCCAAGAAGGGACTAGCGGACTCTACGAGCAGTACTTC
D gene: TRBD2
V gene: TRBV4-2
clone size: once
J gene: TRBJ2-7

CDR3 protein: CASSEALGHYEQYF
CDR3 DNA: TGTGCCAGCAGTGAAGCCCTGGGGCACTACGAGCAGTACTTC
D gene: .
V gene: TRBV6-1
clone size: .
J gene: TRBJ2-7

CDR3 protein: CASSLRGLGELFF
CDR3 DNA: TGTGCCAGCAGTTTAAGGGGTTTGGGTGAGCTGTTTTTT
D gene: .
V gene: TRBV28
clone size: .
J gene: TRBJ2-2

CDR3 protein: CASSLLGTNTYEQYF
CDR3 DNA: TGTGCCAGCAGCCTCCTCGGGACAAATACTTACGAGCAGTACTTC
D gene: .
V gene: TRBV7-6
clone size: .
J gene: TRBJ2-7

CDR3 protein: CASSIGWLAAEQYF
CDR3 DNA: TGTGCCAGTAGTATAGGGTGGCTAGCCGCGGAACAGTACTTC
D gene: .
V gene: TRBV19
clone size: .
J gene: TRBJ2-7

CDR3 protein: CASSPGTSGPAYEQYF
CDR3 DNA: TGTGCCAGCTCACCAGGGACTAGCGGACCTGCCTACGAGCAGTACTTC
D gene: TRBD2
V gene: TRBV18
clone size: .
J gene: TRBJ2-7

CDR3 protein: CASSKTGLYEQYF
CDR3 DNA: TGTGCCAGTAGTAAGACAGGGCTCTACGAGCAGTACTTC
D gene: TRBD1
V gene: TRBV19
clone size: .
J gene: TRBJ2-7

CDR3 protein: CASRYPGGDEQYF
CDR3 DNA: TGTGCCAGCAGATATCCTGGAGGGGACGAGCAGTACTTC
D gene: .
V gene: TRBV5-5
clone size: .
J gene: TRBJ2-7

CDR3 protein: CASSPPGDSYEQYF
CDR3 DNA: TGTGCCAGCAGCCCCCCGGGGGACTCCTACGAGCAGTACTTC
D gene: .
V gene: TRBV11-2
clone size: .
J gene: TRBJ2-7

CDR3 protein: CASSHSGGGSGTGELFF
CDR3 DNA: TGTGCCAGCAGCCACTCTGGGGGGGGCTCGGGCACCGGGGAGCTGTTTTTT
D gene: .
V gene: TRBV5-5
clone size: .
J gene: TRBJ2-2

CDR3 protein: CAISATGARDYGYTF
CDR3 DNA: TGTGCCATCAGTGCTACAGGGGCGCGGGACTATGGCTACACCTTC
D gene: TRBD1
V gene: TRBV10-3
clone size: once
J gene: TRBJ1-2

CDR3 protein: CASRETSGMIQETQYF
CDR3 DNA: TGTGCCAGCAGGGAGACTAGCGGGATGATCCAAGAGACCCAGTACTTC
D gene: TRBD2
V gene: TRBV6-6
clone size: once
J gene: TRBJ2-5

CDR3 protein: CASSARQLSYNEQFF
CDR3 DNA: TGTGCCAGCAGCGCCCGACAGCTGTCCTACAATGAGCAGTTCTTC
D gene: .
V gene: TRBV9
clone size: .
J gene: TRBJ2-1

CDR3 protein: CASSLTGFGGGPTDTQYF
CDR3 DNA: TGTGCCAGCAGCTTAACGGGGTTTGGCGGGGGACCCACAGATACGCAGTATTTT
D gene: TRBD2
V gene: TRBV7-3
clone size: .
J gene: TRBJ2-3

CDR3 protein: CASTTGNTEAFF
CDR3 DNA: TGTGCCAGCACTACGGGGAACACTGAAGCTTTCTTT
D gene: .
V gene: TRBV6-5
clone size: .
J gene: TRBJ1-1

CDR3 protein: CASSREVTSGGSDTQYF
CDR3 DNA: TGTGCCAGCAGCAGGGAGGTTACGTCAGGGGGCTCGGATACGCAGTATTTT
D gene: TRBD1
V gene: TRBV5-4
clone size: .
J gene: TRBJ2-3

CDR3 protein: CSVADSHLGQPQHF
CDR3 DNA: TGCAGCGTCGCGGACAGCCACCTGGGGCAGCCCCAGCATTTT
D gene: .
V gene: TRBV29-1
clone size: .
J gene: TRBJ1-5

CDR3 protein: CASSQDSSGRRYEQYF
CDR3 DNA: TGCGCCAGCAGCCAAGATAGCTCGGGGAGGAGGTACGAGCAGTACTTC
D gene: .
V gene: TRBV4-1
clone size: once
J gene: TRBJ2-7

CDR3 protein: CASSISAVGNEQYF
CDR3 DNA: TGTGCCAGTAGTATCTCAGCGGTAGGTAACGAGCAGTACTTC
D gene: .
V gene: TRBV19
clone size: .
J gene: TRBJ2-7

CDR3 protein: CASSYSPRLQEAFF
CDR3 DNA: TGTGCCAGCAGTTACTCGCCGAGGCTCCAGGAAGCTTTCTTT
D gene: .
V gene: TRBV6-5
clone size: .
J gene: TRBJ1-1

CDR3 protein: CASSWTDRSTGELFF
CDR3 DNA: TGTGCCAGCAGTTGGACCGACAGGAGCACCGGGGAGCTGTTTTTT
D gene: .
V gene: TRBV28
clone size: .
J gene: TRBJ2-2

CDR3 protein: CASSPTGGFGTEAFF
CDR3 DNA: TGTGCCAGCAGTCCGACAGGGGGCTTTGGCACTGAAGCTTTCTTT
D gene: TRBD1
V gene: TRBV6-1
clone size: .
J gene: TRBJ1-1